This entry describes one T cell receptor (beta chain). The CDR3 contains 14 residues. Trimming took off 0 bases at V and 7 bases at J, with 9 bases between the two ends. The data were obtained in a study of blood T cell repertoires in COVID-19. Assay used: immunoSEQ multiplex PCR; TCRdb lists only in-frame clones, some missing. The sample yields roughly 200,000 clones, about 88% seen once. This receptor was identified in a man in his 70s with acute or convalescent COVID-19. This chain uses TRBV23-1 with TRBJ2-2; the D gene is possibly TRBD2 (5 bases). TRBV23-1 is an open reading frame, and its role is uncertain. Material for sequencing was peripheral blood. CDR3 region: CASSQSRADGELFF. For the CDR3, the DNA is TGCGCCAGCAGTCAATCGAGGGCGGACGGGGAGCTGTTTTTT.